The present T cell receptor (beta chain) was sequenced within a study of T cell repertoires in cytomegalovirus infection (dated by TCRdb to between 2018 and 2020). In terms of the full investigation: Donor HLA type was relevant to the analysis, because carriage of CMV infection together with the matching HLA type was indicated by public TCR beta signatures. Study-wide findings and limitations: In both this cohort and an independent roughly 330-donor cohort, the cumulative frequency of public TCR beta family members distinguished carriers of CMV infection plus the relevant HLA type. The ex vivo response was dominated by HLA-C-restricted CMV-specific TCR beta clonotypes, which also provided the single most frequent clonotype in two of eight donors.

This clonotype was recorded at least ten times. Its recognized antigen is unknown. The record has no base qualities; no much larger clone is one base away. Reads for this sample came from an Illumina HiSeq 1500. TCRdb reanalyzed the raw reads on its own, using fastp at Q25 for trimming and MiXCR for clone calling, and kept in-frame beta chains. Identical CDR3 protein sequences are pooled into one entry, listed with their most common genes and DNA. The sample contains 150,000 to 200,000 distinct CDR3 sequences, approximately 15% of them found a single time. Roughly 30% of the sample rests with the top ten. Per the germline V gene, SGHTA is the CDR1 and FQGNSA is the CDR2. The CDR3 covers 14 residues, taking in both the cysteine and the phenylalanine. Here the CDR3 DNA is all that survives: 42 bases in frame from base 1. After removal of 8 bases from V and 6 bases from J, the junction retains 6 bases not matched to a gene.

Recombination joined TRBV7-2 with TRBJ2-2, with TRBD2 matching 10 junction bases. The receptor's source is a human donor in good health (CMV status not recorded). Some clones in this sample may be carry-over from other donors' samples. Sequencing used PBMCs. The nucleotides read TGTGCCAGCGGCAAAGCGGGAGGGGCCGGGGAGCTGTTTTTT. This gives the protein CASGKAGGAGELFF.